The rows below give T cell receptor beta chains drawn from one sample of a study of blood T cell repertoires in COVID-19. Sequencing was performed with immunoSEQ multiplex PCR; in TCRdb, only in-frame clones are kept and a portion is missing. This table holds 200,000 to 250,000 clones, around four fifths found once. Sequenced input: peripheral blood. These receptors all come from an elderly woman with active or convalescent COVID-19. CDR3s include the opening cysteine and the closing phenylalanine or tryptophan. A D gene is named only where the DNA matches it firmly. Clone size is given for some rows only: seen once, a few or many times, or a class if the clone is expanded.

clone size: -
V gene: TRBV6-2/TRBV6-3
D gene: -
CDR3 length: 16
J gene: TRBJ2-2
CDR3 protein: CASSASGRTDTGELFF
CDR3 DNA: TGTGCCAGCAGTGCCTCTGGGCGGACAGACACCGGGGAGCTGTTTTTT

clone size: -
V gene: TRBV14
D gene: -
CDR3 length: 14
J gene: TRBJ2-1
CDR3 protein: CASSRSAVGIEQFF
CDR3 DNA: TGTGCCAGCAGCCGGAGTGCGGTAGGAATTGAGCAGTTCTTC

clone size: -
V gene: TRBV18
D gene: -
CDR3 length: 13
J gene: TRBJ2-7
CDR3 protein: CASSYLGVAEQYF
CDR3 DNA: TGTGCCAGCTCATACCTAGGGGTGGCCGAGCAGTACTTC

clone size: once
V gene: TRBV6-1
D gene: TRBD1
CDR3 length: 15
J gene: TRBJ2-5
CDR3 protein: CASSEVGRGRETQYF
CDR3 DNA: TGTGCCAGCAGTGAAGTCGGCAGGGGGAGAGAGACCCAGTACTTC

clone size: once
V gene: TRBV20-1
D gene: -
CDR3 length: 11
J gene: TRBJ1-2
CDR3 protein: CSANGNYGYTF
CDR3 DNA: TGCAGTGCTAACGGTAACTATGGCTACACCTTC

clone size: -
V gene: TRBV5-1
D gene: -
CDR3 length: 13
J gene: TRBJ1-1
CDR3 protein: CASREITNTEAFF
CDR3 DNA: TGCGCCAGCCGAGAGATTACGAACACTGAAGCTTTCTTT

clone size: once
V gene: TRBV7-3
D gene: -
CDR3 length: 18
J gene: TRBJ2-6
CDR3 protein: CASSLIPTGHSGANVLTF
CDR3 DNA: TGTGCCAGCAGCTTAATCCCGACAGGACACTCTGGGGCCAACGTCCTGACTTTC

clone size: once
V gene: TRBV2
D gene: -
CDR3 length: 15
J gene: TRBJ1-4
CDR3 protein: CASTPGVSSNEKLFF
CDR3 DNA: TGTGCCAGCACCCCAGGGGTCTCATCTAATGAAAAACTGTTTTTT

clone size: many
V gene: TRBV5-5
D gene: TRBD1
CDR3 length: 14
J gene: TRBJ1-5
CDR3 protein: CASSARDRNQPQHF
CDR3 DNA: TGTGCCAGCAGCGCAAGGGACAGGAATCAGCCCCAGCATTTT

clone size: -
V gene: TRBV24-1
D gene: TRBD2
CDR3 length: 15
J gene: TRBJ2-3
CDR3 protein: CATSADSGGVGTQYF
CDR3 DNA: TGTGCCACCAGTGCCGACAGCGGGGGGGTAGGTACGCAGTATTTT

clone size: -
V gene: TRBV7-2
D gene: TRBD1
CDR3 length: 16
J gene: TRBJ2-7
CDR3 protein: CASSLQGAGGPYEQYF
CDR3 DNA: TGTGCCAGCAGCCTACAGGGGGCAGGGGGTCCCTACGAGCAGTACTTC

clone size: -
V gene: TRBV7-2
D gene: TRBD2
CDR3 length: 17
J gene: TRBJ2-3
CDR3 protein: CASSSSPLAGSTDTQYF
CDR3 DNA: TGTGCCAGCAGCTCATCGCCTCTAGCGGGAAGCACAGATACGCAGTATTTT

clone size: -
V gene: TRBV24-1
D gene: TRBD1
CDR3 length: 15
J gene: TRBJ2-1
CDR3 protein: CATSDPGTGAHEQFF
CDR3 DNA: TGTGCCACCAGTGATCCCGGGACAGGGGCCCATGAGCAGTTCTTC

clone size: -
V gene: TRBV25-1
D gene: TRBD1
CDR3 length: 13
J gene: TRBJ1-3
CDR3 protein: CASSSTGRNTIYF
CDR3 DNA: TGTGCCAGCAGTTCGACAGGGAGAAACACCATATATTTT

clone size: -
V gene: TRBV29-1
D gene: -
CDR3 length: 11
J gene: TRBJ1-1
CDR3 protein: CSGGQNTEAFF
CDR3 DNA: TGCAGCGGGGGACAGAACACTGAAGCTTTCTTT

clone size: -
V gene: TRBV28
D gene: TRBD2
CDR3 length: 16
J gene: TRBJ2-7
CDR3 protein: CASSLPLAGGLYEQYF
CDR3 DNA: TGTGCCAGCAGTTTACCACTAGCGGGGGGTTTATACGAGCAGTACTTC

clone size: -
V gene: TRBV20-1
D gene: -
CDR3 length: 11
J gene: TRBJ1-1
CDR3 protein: CSARRDTEAFF
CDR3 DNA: TGCAGTGCTAGGCGGGACACTGAAGCTTTCTTT

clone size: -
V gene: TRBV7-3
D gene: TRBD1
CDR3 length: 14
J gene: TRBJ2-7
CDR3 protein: CASSLQDRGGEQYF
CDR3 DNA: TGTGCCAGCAGCTTACAGGACAGGGGTGGCGAGCAGTACTTC

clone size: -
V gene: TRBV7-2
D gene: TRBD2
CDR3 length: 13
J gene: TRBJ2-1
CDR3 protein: CASSRIAGVEQFF
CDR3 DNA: TGTGCCAGCAGCCGGATAGCGGGAGTTGAGCAGTTCTTC

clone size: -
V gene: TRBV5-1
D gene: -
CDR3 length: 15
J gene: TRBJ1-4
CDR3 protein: CASSLLRETNEKLFF
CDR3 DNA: TGCGCCAGCAGCTTGTTGCGAGAAACTAATGAAAAACTGTTTTTT

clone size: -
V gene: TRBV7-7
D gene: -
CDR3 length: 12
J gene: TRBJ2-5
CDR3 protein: CASSLDSETQYF
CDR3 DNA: TGTGCCAGCAGCCTGGACAGCGAGACCCAGTACTTC

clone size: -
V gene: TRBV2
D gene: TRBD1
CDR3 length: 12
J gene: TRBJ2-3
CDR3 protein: CASGTGVDTQYF
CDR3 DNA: TGTGCCAGCGGGACAGGGGTAGATACGCAGTATTTT

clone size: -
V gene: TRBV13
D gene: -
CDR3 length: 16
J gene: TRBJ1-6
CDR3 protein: CASSFGTSSYNSPLHF
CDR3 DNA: TGTGCCAGCAGCTTTGGTACGAGCTCCTATAATTCACCCCTCCACTTT

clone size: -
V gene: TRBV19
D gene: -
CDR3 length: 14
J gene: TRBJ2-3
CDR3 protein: CASSGAGAADTQYF
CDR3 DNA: TGTGCCAGTAGTGGCGCGGGGGCCGCGGATACGCAGTATTTT

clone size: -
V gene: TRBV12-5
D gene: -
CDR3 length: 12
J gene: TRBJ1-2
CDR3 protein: CASGWENYGYTF
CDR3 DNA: TGTGCTAGTGGTTGGGAGAACTATGGCTACACCTTC

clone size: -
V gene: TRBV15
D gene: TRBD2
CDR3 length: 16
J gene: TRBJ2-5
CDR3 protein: CATSRGLAGSEKTQYF
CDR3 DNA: TGTGCCACCAGCAGGGGACTAGCGGGATCGGAGAAGACCCAGTACTTC

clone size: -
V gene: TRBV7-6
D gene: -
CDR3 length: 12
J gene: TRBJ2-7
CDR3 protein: CASSFTSYEQYF
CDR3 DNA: TGTGCCAGCAGCTTCACTTCCTACGAGCAGTACTTC

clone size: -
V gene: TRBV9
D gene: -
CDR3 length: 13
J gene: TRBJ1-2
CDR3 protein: CASSVGQGYGYTF
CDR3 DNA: TGTGCCAGCAGCGTAGGTCAGGGCTATGGCTACACCTTC

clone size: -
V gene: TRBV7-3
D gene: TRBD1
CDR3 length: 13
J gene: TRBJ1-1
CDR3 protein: CASSPTGIGEAFF
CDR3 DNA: TGTGCCAGCAGTCCGACAGGGATCGGAGAAGCTTTCTTT